This entry features one T cell receptor beta chain sequence. This CDR3 has 14 amino acids. The junction had 10 bases not matched to a gene; V was cut back by 5 bases and J by 9 bases. Germline CDR1 is SEHNR and CDR2 is FQNEAQ (reference sequence). Clones were read by immunoSEQ multiplex PCR, and TCRdb kept only the in-frame ones, dropping some. The sample yields about 190,000 clones, around 93% seen once. This sample stems from a study of control samples from healthy donors and cancer patients. The sequencing sample was made of blood. The TCR was taken from a young man in good health. V gene TRBV7-9 combines with J gene TRBJ1-5; 7 bases are a match to TRBD1. CDR3 coding DNA: TGTGCCAGCAGCCAGGGGACAGCCGGATGGCCCCAGCATTTT. The encoded protein is CASSQGTAGWPQHF.